These 5 T cell receptor beta chains were sequenced from one sample in a study of PD-L1 blockade in urothelial cancer (dated by TCRdb to the late 2010s). Library preparation employed the immunoSEQ multiplex PCR assay. Drawn from immuneACCESS, this table holds only the in-frame rearrangements with V and J called that TCRdb kept. Clones are partly lost; checked studies trace under half to an unresolved V gene and leave the rest unexplained. This sample holds under 40,000 clones; approximately 80% were observed only once. Around 30% of the sample belongs to the ten largest clones. The sequencing here drew on PBMCs, taken around atezolizumab (anti-PD-L1) treatment. The receptors were gathered from a man between 60 and 75 years old with urothelial cancer.

The sample holds many counts of this clone. This chain's CDR3 is CASTQGRTGPPFF. The DNA of the CDR3 is TGTGCCAGCACCCAGGGAAGGACAGGACCTCCTTTCTTT. The V call is TRBV11-1, the J call TRBJ1-1; TRBD1 agrees at 7 bases. J gave up 12 bases and V 7 bases, and 14 bases lay outside the gene matches. Germline CDR1 SGHAT, CDR2 FQDESV (reference sequence). The CDR3 spans 13 residues.

The genes are TRBV27 and TRBJ2-7, with a possible D match to TRBD2 (6 bases). The germline V gene has CDR1 MNHEY and CDR2 SMNVEV (reference sequence). The CDR3 loop spans 15 amino acids. The V end was cut by 6 bases, the J end by 0 bases, with 15 bases between. The CDR3 reads CASSPRDVPSYEQYF. DNA for the CDR3: TGTGCCAGCAGCCCGCGGGACGTTCCCTCCTACGAGCAGTACTTC.

CDR3 amino acids: CAWSQRGRLISGNTIYF. The CDR3 DNA is TGTGCCTGGAGCCAGAGGGGGCGGCTAATCTCTGGAAACACCATATATTTT. The chain employs TRBV30 and TRBJ1-3, with 7 nucleotides matching TRBD1. Germline CDR1 is GTSNPN and CDR2 is SVGIG (reference sequence). The CDR3 has 17 residues. Losses at the gene ends were 3 bases for V and 0 bases for J; bases not matched to a gene: 11.

The chain is built from TRBV7-3 and TRBJ2-2, with TRBD1 matching over 7 bases. The CDR3 is made up of 13 amino acids. Trimming removed 5 bases from V and 6 bases from J; junction bases left unmatched: 3. The germline V gene encodes CDR1 SGHTA and CDR2 FQGTGA. CDR3 nucleotides: TGTGCCAGCAGCCCCGACAGGGCCGGGGAGCTGTTTTTT. Translated, it gives CASSPDRAGELFF. Variable domain in full (rest from reference TRBV7-3 and TRBJ2-2): GAGVSQTPSNKVTEKGKYVELRCDPISGHTALYWYRQSLGQGPEFLIYFQGTGAADDSGLPNDRFFAVRPEGSVSTLKIQRTERGDSAVYLCASSPDRAGELFFGEGSRLTVL.

The chain joins TRBV7-3 to TRBJ2-1; 12 nucleotides match TRBD1. V lost 1 base to trimming and J lost 8 bases; unmatched junction nucleotides: 6. The CDR3 is made up of 16 amino acids. Germline CDR1 reads SGHTA; CDR2 reads FQGTGA. CDR3 sequence (DNA): TGTGCCAGCAGCTTAAAGGGGGGACAGGGGGCCTATGAGCAGTTCTTC. Translation: CASSLKGGQGAYEQFF.